This T cell receptor (beta chain) was sequenced during a study of cytomegalovirus exposure and HLA in healthy donors. The overall study: Ancestry clustering placed about 80% of around 400 genotyped donors in the Caucasian-associated cluster.

This clone came up once. The length of the CDR3 is 15 residues. From germline, CDR1 is MDHEN and CDR2 SYDVKM. V gave up 6 bases and J gave up 1 base, with 12 bases separating them. PCR was performed using 60 Vbeta and 13 Jbeta primers. Assay: immunoSEQ multiplex PCR; the TCRdb copy retains only in-frame clones and omits some. This table has approximately 130,000 clones, roughly three quarters appearing once. Healthy bone marrow donors formed the donor group. The TCR comes from a woman aged 40 to 50 in good health and CMV-seronegative. The genes are TRBV28 and TRBJ2-2; D not resolved. Sequenced material: PBMCs. CDR3 DNA sequence: TGTGCCAGCAGCCCTACTCCCTGGAACACCGGGGAGCTGTTTTTT. The encoded protein is CASSPTPWNTGELFF.